One sample yielded the 18 T cell receptor beta chains listed below, sequenced in a study of technical replicates of blood from a few donors (dated by TCRdb to 2016 to 2017). The library was built by means of the immunoSEQ multiplex PCR assay. TCRdb holds this immuneACCESS table with in-frame rearrangements only. Some clones are missing; in checked studies, unresolved V genes explain under half, and the rest has no known cause. The table for this sample lists under 65,000 clones; about 93% of them were counted only once. The leading ten clones occupy less than 5% of the sample. What was sequenced was PBMCs. All receptors come from a human donor in good health. Some clones in this sample may be carry-over from other donors' samples.

This clone was seen more than once but under ten times. The rearrangement joins TRBV10-2 to TRBJ2-3, with D possibly matching TRBD1 (5 bases). V lost 2 bases and J lost 3, with 15 bases in between. CDR1 WSHSY and CDR2 SAAADI come from the germline V gene. This CDR3 has 16 residues. The CDR3 protein is CASSERGVAETDTQYF. The CDR3, as DNA: TGCGCCAGCAGTGAGAGGGGCGTGGCGGAGACAGATACGCAGTATTTT.

The chain has TRBV5-6 and TRBJ1-5; D is perhaps TRBD1 (6 bases). The length of the CDR3 is 17 residues. CDR1 is SGHDT and CDR2 is YYEEEE in the germline V gene. V was pared by 2 bases and J by 6 bases, with 21 bases between. CDR3 sequence: CASSFGTSLAGGQPQHF. DNA of the CDR3: TGTGCCAGCAGCTTTGGGACATCCCTCGCGGGGGGTCAGCCCCAGCATTTT.

This chain joins TRBV2 and TRBJ2-1, with D possibly matching TRBD2 (6 bases). The CDR3 runs to 13 residues. Germline CDR1 and CDR2: SNHLY and FYNNEI. V was shortened by 6 bases and J by 9 bases, with 15 bases between the two germline ends. The CDR3 spells CASSKTSSGEQFF. CDR3 DNA sequence: TGTGCCAGCAGCAAGACTAGTTCTGGTGAGCAGTTCTTC.

The chain links TRBV10-3 to TRBJ2-7, with TRBD1 matching over 9 bases. Germline trimming cut 8 bases from V and 5 bases from J; bases unmatched to any gene: 7. The CDR3 totals 13 residues. Germline V CDR1 and CDR2: ENHRY, SYGVKD. The CDR3 region is CAIRRDRVDEQYF. The CDR3 DNA reads TGTGCCATCCGGCGGGACAGGGTAGACGAGCAGTACTTC.

This chain connects TRBV5-4 to TRBJ2-7, with D maybe TRBD2 (6 bases). Trimming took off 0 bases at V and 4 bases at J, with 14 bases between the two ends. Germline CDR1 SGHNT, CDR2 YYREEE (reference sequence). This CDR3 contains 15 residues. The CDR3 loop is CASSLDPGVGYEQYF. The CDR3 DNA reads TGTGCCAGCAGCTTGGATCCGGGGGTTGGATACGAGCAGTACTTC.

The rearrangement joins TRBV4-3 to TRBJ1-2, with a possible D match to TRBD1 (5 bases). Trimming shortened V by 2 bases and J by 3 bases, and 13 bases separated the two germline ends. This CDR3 comprises 15 residues. CDR1 and CDR2 (germline): LGHNA, YSLEER. CDR3 nucleotides: TGCGCCAGCAGCCAACGTGGCAGGGCCCACTATGGCTACACCTTC. It encodes CASSQRGRAHYGYTF.

This clone was counted once. As DNA, the CDR3 is TGTGCCAGTAGTATGGATGCTAGCGGGGCGCAAGAGACCCAGTACTTC. The encoded protein is CASSMDASGAQETQYF. The rearrangement joins TRBV19 to TRBJ2-5, with TRBD2 identical over 9 bases. Germline V lookup: CDR1 LNHDA, CDR2 SQIVND (reference sequence). V lost 3 bases to trimming and J lost 2 bases; unmatched junction nucleotides: 7. This CDR3 has 16 residues.

This chain uses TRBV10-2 with TRBJ1-2; TRBD1 is a possible D gene (5 bases). With 7 bases removed from V and 8 bases from J, the gap between germline ends came to 14 bases. This CDR3 has 12 amino acids. Germline loops: CDR1 WSHSY, CDR2 SAAADI. CDR3 region: CASTGQGGGYTF. Written as DNA, the CDR3 is TGCGCCAGCACCGGTCAGGGAGGCGGCTACACCTTC.

The chain couples TRBV27 to TRBJ2-7; D is possibly TRBD2 (6 bases). Looked up from germline, CDR1 is MNHEY and CDR2 is SMNVEV (reference sequence). V shed 5 bases and J shed 2 bases, with 13 bases lying between them. This CDR3 has 14 amino acids. The CDR3 loop is CASSPGLAPYEQYF. The DNA of the CDR3 is TGTGCCAGCAGTCCGGGACTCGCCCCCTACGAGCAGTACTTC.

The chain recombines TRBV27 with TRBJ2-1; D call uncertain. Trimming removed 6 bases at V and 4 bases at J, with 4 bases between. Germline-derived CDR1 and CDR2 are MNHEY and SMNVEV (reference sequence). The CDR3 runs 11 residues. The CDR3 DNA reads as TGTGCCAGCAGATATTACAATGAGCAGTTCTTC. It specifies CASRYYNEQFF.

This chain uses TRBV27 with TRBJ1-4; weak D call: TRBD1 (5 bases). Trimming cost V 0 bases and J 3 bases, with 8 bases left between them. Germline CDR1 is MNHEY and CDR2 is SMNVEV (reference sequence). This CDR3 spans 15 amino acids. CDR3 loop: CASSLSRGSNEKLFF. The DNA for the CDR3 is TGTGCCAGCAGTTTATCGCGGGGGTCTAATGAAAAACTGTTTTTT.

The V and J genes are TRBV5-4 and TRBJ2-3, with TRBD2 identical over 14 bases. Germline CDR1 is SGHNT and CDR2 is YYREEE (reference sequence). The V gene end was trimmed by 4 bases and the J gene end by 3 bases; junction bases not matched to a gene: 7. The CDR3 consists of 17 residues. Written as DNA, the CDR3 is TGTGCCAGCAGCGTAAGACTAGCGGGGGGGCTTACAGATACGCAGTATTTT. This translates into CASSVRLAGGLTDTQYF. The full variable domain, with the rest looked up from reference TRBV5-4 and TRBJ2-3, is ETGVTQSPTHLIKTRGQQVTLRCSSQSGHNTVSWYQQALGQGPQFIFQYYREEENGRGNFPPRFSGLQFPNYSSELNVNALELDDSALYLCASSVRLAGGLTDTQYFGPGTRLTVL.

The CDR3 DNA reads as TGTGCCAGCAGCAGCAGGGTTGCAGGAAACACCATATATTTT. It is translated as CASSSRVAGNTIYF. The chain joins TRBV5-6 to TRBJ1-3; possibly TRBD1 for D (5 bases). CDR1 and CDR2 (germline): SGHDT, YYEEEE. Trimming shortened V by 4 bases and J by 4 bases, and 12 bases separated the two germline ends. The CDR3 is made up of 14 amino acids.

The V call is TRBV11-1, the J call TRBJ1-2, with D possibly TRBD1 on 5 matching bases. This CDR3 has 18 amino acids. Germline V gene sequence: CDR1 SGHAT, CDR2 FQDESV (reference sequence). The ends were cut back, 1 base at V and 3 bases at J, with 21 bases in the middle. Here the CDR3 reads CASSLGLGRPSPDYGYTF. As DNA, the CDR3 is TGTGCCAGCAGCTTAGGTTTGGGGCGTCCGTCCCCTGACTATGGCTACACCTTC.

This chain uses TRBV19 with TRBJ2-3, with 9 nucleotides matching TRBD2. The junction had 8 bases not matched to a gene; V was cut back by 10 bases and J by 3 bases. The CDR3 loop spans 14 amino acids. CDR1 and CDR2 from the germline V gene are LNHDA and SQIVND (reference sequence). The CDR3 spells CAKREAGGTDTQYF. Here the CDR3 DNA reads TGTGCCAAGAGGGAAGCGGGAGGAACAGATACGCAGTATTTT.

The J gene is TRBJ2-3, the V gene TRBV4-2; TRBD2 matches 8 bases. The ends lost 3 bases at V and 4 bases at J; junction bases unmatched: 9. CDR3 length: 16 residues. CDR1 is LGHNA and CDR2 is YNFKEQ in the germline V gene. The CDR3 DNA is TGTGCCAGCAGCCAGGAAGGGACTAGTAGGGCAGATACGCAGTATTTT. Its translation is CASSQEGTSRADTQYF.

J is TRBJ2-3 and V is TRBV5-6; weak D call: TRBD1 (5 bases). Germline CDR1 is SGHDT and CDR2 is YYEEEE. V lost 4 bases to trimming and J lost 2 bases, with 11 bases between them. There are 14 residues in the CDR3. For the CDR3, the DNA is TGTGCCAGCAGCCACAGGTTTCACACAGATACGCAGTATTTT. Amino acids: CASSHRFHTDTQYF. Together with reference TRBV5-6 and TRBJ2-3, the CDR3 gives the full variable domain: DAGVTQSPTHLIKTRGQQVTLRCSPKSGHDTVSWYQQALGQGPQFIFQYYEEEERQRGNFPDRFSGHQFPNYSSELNVNALLLGDSALYLCASSHRFHTDTQYFGPGTRLTVL.

The genes are TRBV11-3 and TRBJ2-1; TRBD2 matches 11 bases. The CDR3 is 15 amino acids. Germline CDR1 reads SGHNT; CDR2 reads YENEEA. With 5 bases clipped from V and 9 bases from J, the junction kept 9 bases outside the gene matches. CDR3 loop: CASSHVAGGPSEQFF. The CDR3, as DNA: TGTGCCAGCAGCCACGTAGCGGGAGGGCCCAGTGAGCAGTTCTTC.